The 19 T cell receptor beta chains in this list originate from one sample, sequenced in a study of blood T cell repertoires in COVID-19. Using immunoSEQ multiplex PCR, the repertoire was profiled, and TCRdb retains in-frame clones only, with some absent. The sample holds 20,000 to 25,000 clones, around nine tenths seen once. The specimen sequenced was peripheral blood. Receptor source: a human donor with active COVID-19. The donor label of this sample is uncertain.

The chain uses TRBV7-2 and TRBJ2-1, with 9 nucleotides matching TRBD2. Germline values: CDR1 SGHTA, CDR2 FQGNSA. V gave up 2 bases and J gave up 2 bases; unmatched junction bases: 4. CDR3 length: 16 residues. CDR3 residues: CASSLIAGGPYNEQFF. As DNA, the CDR3 is TGTGCCAGCAGCTTAATCGCGGGAGGGCCCTACAATGAGCAGTTCTTC.

The chain uses TRBV9 and TRBJ2-1, with D hard to call. Trimming removed 3 bases at V and 9 bases at J, with 10 bases between. CDR3 length equals 12 residues. Germline loops: CDR1 SGDLS, CDR2 YYNGEE. This chain's CDR3 is CASSAYMFEQFF. DNA for the CDR3: TGTGCCAGCAGCGCCTATATGTTTGAGCAGTTCTTC. The complete variable domain, with remaining parts taken from reference TRBV9 and TRBJ2-1, reads DSGVTQTPKHLITATGQRVTLRCSPRSGDLSVYWYQQSLDQGLQFLIQYYNGEERAKGNILERFSAQQFPDLHSELNLSSLELGDSALYFCASSAYMFEQFFGPGTRLTVL.

The J gene is TRBJ2-7, the V gene TRBV7-9; D might be TRBD1 (5 bases). The V and J ends lost 5 bases and 2 bases respectively, with 10 bases between them. CDR1 and CDR2 (germline): SEHNR, FQNEAQ (reference sequence). The CDR3 sequence is 13 residues long. CDR3 nucleotide sequence: TGTGCCAGCAGCCCCTCGACAGCCTACGAGCAGTACTTC. Encoded protein: CASSPSTAYEQYF. The entire variable domain, with the rest obtained from reference TRBV7-9 and TRBJ2-7, is as follows: DTGVSQNPRHKITKRGQNVTFRCDPISEHNRLYWYRQTLGQGPEFLTYFQNEAQLEKSRLLSDRFSAERPKGSFSTLEIQRTEQGDSAMYLCASSPSTAYEQYFGPGTRLTVT.

This clone was picked up a small number of times. V and J are TRBV29-1 and TRBJ1-2; tentatively, D is TRBD1 (5 bases). This CDR3 has 13 residues. V was shortened by 5 bases and J by 3 bases, with 13 bases between the two germline ends. Germline V gives CDR1 SQVTM, CDR2 ANQGSEA. The CDR3 spells CSVSGGIYYGYTF. CDR3 sequence (DNA): TGCAGCGTTTCCGGGGGAATTTACTATGGCTACACCTTC.

The chain has TRBV28 and TRBJ2-7; TRBD2 matches at 10 bases. The CDR3 is 14 residues long. V was pared by 6 bases and J by 6 bases, with 8 bases of the junction left unmatched. Germline V gene lookup returns CDR1 MDHEN and CDR2 SYDVKM. The CDR3 reads CASRESGRAAEQYF. CDR3 bases: TGTGCCAGCAGGGAAAGCGGGAGGGCCGCCGAGCAGTACTTC.

This sequence joins TRBV3-1 (or the pseudogene TRBV3-2) and TRBJ2-2; possible D gene TRBD1, 6 bases. Per germline, CDR1 LGHDT and CDR2 YNNKEL (reference sequence). The CDR3 is made up of 16 amino acids. Trimming left V 5 bases short and J 0 bases short, with 13 bases between. CDR3 amino acids: CASSVQGPANTGELFF. CDR3 DNA sequence: TGTGCCAGCAGCGTCCAGGGGCCCGCGAACACCGGGGAGCTGTTTTTT.

This clone was observed a handful of times. The chain joins TRBV19 to TRBJ1-6; 7 bases line up with TRBD1. The CDR3 is 13 amino acids. V shed 10 bases and J 8 bases; nucleotides not matched to a gene: 8. Germline lookup yields CDR1 LNHDA and CDR2 SQIVND (reference sequence). The CDR3 is CATQDRLDSPLHF. For the CDR3, the DNA is TGTGCCACCCAGGACAGGTTGGATTCACCCCTCCACTTT.

CDR3 bases: TGTGCCACCAGCAGTCCCAGAATTACAGATACGCAGTATTTT. This codes for CATSSPRITDTQYF. V is TRBV15 and J is TRBJ2-3; no reliable D call. Trimming cost V 3 bases and J 3 bases, with 10 bases left between them. The CDR3 has 14 residues. Germline lookup yields CDR1 LNHNV and CDR2 YYDKDF (reference sequence).

This clone showed up just a few times. V is TRBV6-1 and J is TRBJ2-3; 11 bases map to TRBD2. Germline CDR1 and CDR2: MNHNS and SASEGT. The CDR3 extends over 15 amino acids. Trimming at V came to 2 bases and at J to 4 bases, leaving 2 bases not matched to a gene. The DNA for the CDR3 is TGTGCCAGCAGTGAATTAGCGGGAGGGCCAGATACGCAGTATTTT. Its protein product is CASSELAGGPDTQYF.

This clone was detected once. V gene TRBV5-6 combines with J gene TRBJ2-7, with D maybe TRBD1 (5 bases). CDR1 and CDR2 (germline): SGHDT, YYEEEE. This CDR3 spans 13 amino acids. The V gene lost 4 bases and the J gene lost 1 base, with 9 bases spanning the gap. The CDR3 region is CASSDSLSYEQYF. Here the CDR3 DNA reads TGTGCCAGCAGCGACAGCCTGTCCTACGAGCAGTACTTC.

This clone was counted once. J is TRBJ1-5 and V is TRBV28; D ambiguous. The CDR3 runs 11 residues. In germline, CDR1 is MDHEN, CDR2 SYDVKM. The CDR3 DNA reads as TGTACCGCGGGCGATCGACAGCCCCAGCATTTT. Encoded protein: CTAGDRQPQHF.

This clone was detected only once. Other DNA sequences in the sample encode the same CDR3. The V gene is TRBV7-2, the J gene TRBJ2-7; tentative D call: TRBD2 (6 bases). The germline V and J ends were trimmed by 7 bases and 2 bases, with 15 bases remaining between them. The CDR3 length is 14 residues. Germline V gene lookup returns CDR1 SGHTA and CDR2 FQGNSA. In DNA form, the CDR3 reads TGTGCCAGCACCCTAGGAGGGGCCGCCTACGAGCAGTACTTC. Its translation: CASTLGGAAYEQYF.

The rearrangement joins TRBV2 to TRBJ1-6, with unresolved D. Between the trimmed V and J ends, which lost 7 bases and 7 bases, there was a span of 11 bases. Germline values: CDR1 SNHLY, CDR2 FYNNEI. The CDR3 has 13 amino acids. The CDR3 spells CASIQDPNSPLHF. CDR3 coding DNA: TGTGCCAGCATCCAGGATCCGAATTCACCCCTCCACTTT.

DNA of the CDR3: TGTGCCAGTAGTAGCGGCGAGACCCAGTACTTC. It specifies CASSSGETQYF. This chain links TRBV19 with TRBJ2-5; D gene ambiguous. V lost 4 bases, J lost 5 bases, and 5 bases lay in between. This CDR3 contains 11 residues. Germline V gives CDR1 LNHDA, CDR2 SQIVND (reference sequence).

Notes on this clone: The sample contains more than one DNA sequence encoding this CDR3. The chain recombines TRBV10-2 with TRBJ1-5; D is uncertain. CDR1 and CDR2 from the germline V gene are WSHSY and SAAADI. This CDR3 is 14 amino acids long. Deletions cut 0 bases from V and 4 bases from J, with 7 bases between. Here the CDR3 reads CASSESGVNQPQHF. The CDR3 nucleotides are TGCGCCAGCAGTGAGTCGGGAGTGAATCAGCCCCAGCATTTT.

The rearrangement links TRBV2 to TRBJ2-3; TRBD1 agrees at 10 bases. Germline V CDR1 and CDR2: SNHLY, FYNNEI. Trimming cost V 8 bases and J 0 bases; bases outside gene matches: 5. The CDR3 has 15 amino acids. As DNA, the CDR3 is TGTGCCAGCGACGGGGGACAGGGGAGCACAGATACGCAGTATTTT. This sequence encodes CASDGGQGSTDTQYF.

The chain is built from TRBV2 and TRBJ2-1, with 9 bases matching TRBD2. Germline values: CDR1 SNHLY, CDR2 FYNNEI. CDR3 length: 14 residues. The V gene end was trimmed by 6 bases and the J gene end by 7 bases; junction bases not matched to a gene: 7. The CDR3 DNA reads as TGTGCCAGCAGAGGGCTAGCGGGAAGAAATGAGCAGTTCTTC. It translates to CASRGLAGRNEQFF.

The chain links TRBV3-1 (or the pseudogene TRBV3-2) to TRBJ2-1, with D tentatively TRBD2 (5 bases). Germline V lookup: CDR1 LGHDT, CDR2 YNNKEL (reference sequence). V dropped 4 bases and J dropped 9 bases, with 16 bases sitting between them. The CDR3 loop spans 14 amino acids. The DNA of the CDR3 is TGTGCCAGCAGCCCCGAGTTTAGCGCTGGTGAGCAGTTCTTC. It yields the protein CASSPEFSAGEQFF.

The chain combines TRBV10-3 with TRBJ2-5; TRBD1 aligns across 8 bases. In germline, CDR1 is ENHRY, CDR2 SYGVKD. Unmatched junction bases numbered 9, after V lost 5 bases and J lost 4 bases. The CDR3 runs to 15 residues. The CDR3 is CAISKKTGAGETQYF. DNA for the CDR3: TGTGCCATCAGTAAGAAGACAGGGGCGGGAGAGACCCAGTACTTC.